This TCR beta chain originates from a study of cytomegalovirus exposure and HLA in healthy donors. About the study: In an earlier analysis, approximately 120 million unique TCR beta sequences were found from some 200 million T cells. Study results and caveats: Later analysis identified a missense DCLRE1C variant that was linked to TCR beta V- and J-gene trimming. TRBV6-2, TRBV6-3 and some other V segments were excluded as indistinguishable. No immune exposure information besides CMV serostatus was available.

There are 12 residues in the CDR3. Trimming left V 5 bases short and J 1 base short, with 5 bases between. CDR1 and CDR2 from the germline V gene are MDHEN and SYDVKM. This clone was recorded only once. The target antigen is unknown. The PCR ran on 60 Vbeta and 13 Jbeta primers. Produced via immunoSEQ multiplex PCR; TCRdb's table is partial and in-frame only. The sample yields 140,000 to 150,000 clones, 75% to 80% seen once. Sequenced input: PBMCs. The chain uses TRBV28 and TRBJ2-5, with D unclear. This TCR was recovered from a man aged 35 to 55 in good health and CMV-seropositive. CDR3 coding DNA: TGTGCCAGCAGTAACATCCAAGAGACCCAGTACTTC. It yields the protein CASSNIQETQYF.